This TCR beta chain came from a study of glioma-infiltrating T cells. The germline V gene has CDR1 MNHEY and CDR2 SMNVEV (reference sequence). This CDR3 region has 12 residues. Using RNA template, CDR3s of TCR alpha and beta were amplified with iRepertoire arm-PCR. TCRdb ran MiXCR on the multiplex PCR reads and lists one entry per CDR3 protein. This sample yields 150,000 to 200,000 distinct CDR3 sequences, of which under 55% are seen a single time; 5.2% belongs to the top ten. Comments on this clonotype: Its target is unknown. At one boundary the junction diverges from the germline segment, which might be a read error.

The study, taken as a whole, reports: Non-neoplastic patients had below-expected tissue-blood divergence, while all gliomas exceeded expectation.

This TCR came from a human donor with low-grade glioma or glioblastoma, undergoing nonglioma brain surgery, or in good health (not recorded which). The chain employs TRBV27 and TRBJ2-3; no clear D gene. The sample was glioma tissue, nonneoplastic brain tissue, or PBMCs (not recorded which). The CDR3 DNA is TGTGCCAGAAGTTTATCAAGGGATACGCAGTATTTT. Its protein is CARSLSRDTQYF.